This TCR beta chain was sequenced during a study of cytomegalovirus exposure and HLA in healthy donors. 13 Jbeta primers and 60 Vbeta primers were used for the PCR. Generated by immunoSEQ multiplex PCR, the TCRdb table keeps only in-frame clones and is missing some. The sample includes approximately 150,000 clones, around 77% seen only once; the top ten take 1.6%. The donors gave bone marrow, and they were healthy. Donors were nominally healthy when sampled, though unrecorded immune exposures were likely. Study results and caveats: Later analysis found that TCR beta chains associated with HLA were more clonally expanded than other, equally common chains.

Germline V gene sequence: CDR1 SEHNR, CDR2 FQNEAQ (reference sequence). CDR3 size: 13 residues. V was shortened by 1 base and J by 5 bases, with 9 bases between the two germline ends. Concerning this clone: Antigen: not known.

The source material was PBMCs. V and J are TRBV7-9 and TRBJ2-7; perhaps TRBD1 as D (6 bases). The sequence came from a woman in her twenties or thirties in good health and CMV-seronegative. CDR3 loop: CASSLVGADEQYF. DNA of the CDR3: TGTGCCAGCAGCTTAGTGGGGGCCGACGAGCAGTACTTC.